The following is a T cell receptor (beta chain) sequence with its context. The antigen remains undetermined. The data derive from a study of beta chain features in type 1 diabetes. Study-wide findings and caveats: The study found fewer insertions and more deletions at VDJ junctions in type 1 diabetes patients.

Germline V gives CDR1 PRHDT, CDR2 FYEKMQ (reference sequence). This CDR3 comprises 14 residues. The V and J ends lost 6 bases and 4 bases, in that order; junction bases with no gene match: 7. The study reverse transcribed the entire isolated RNA, so it sequenced expressed TCRB transcripts. Libraries were prepared by immunoSEQ multiplex PCR; TCRdb keeps only in-frame clonotypes and omits some of them. The profile shows 350,000 to 450,000 clones, approximately 13% of them singletons. A sort by CD45RO/CCR7/CD25/CD127/CD95/CD27 yielded CD4+ naive, central memory, regulatory and stem cell-like memory cells.

Specimen: naive CD4+ T cells from blood. The TCR comes from a man aged 25-45 years in good health. The gene calls are TRBV13 and TRBJ1-2, with 8 positions matching TRBD1. The CDR3 nucleotides read TGTGCCAGCAGGGAAACAGGGGGGCTCTATGGCTACACCTTC. This encodes CASRETGGLYGYTF.